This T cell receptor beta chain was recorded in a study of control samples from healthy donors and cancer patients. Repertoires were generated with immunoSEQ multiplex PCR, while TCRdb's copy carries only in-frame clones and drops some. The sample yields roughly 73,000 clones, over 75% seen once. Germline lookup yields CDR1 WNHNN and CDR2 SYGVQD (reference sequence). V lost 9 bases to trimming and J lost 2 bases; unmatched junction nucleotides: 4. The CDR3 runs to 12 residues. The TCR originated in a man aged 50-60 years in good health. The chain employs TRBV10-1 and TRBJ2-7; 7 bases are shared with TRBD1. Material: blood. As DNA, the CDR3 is TGCGCCAGAAGGGACAGACCCTACGAGCAGTACTTC. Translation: CARRDRPYEQYF.